The 27 T cell receptor beta chains listed next were all sequenced from one sample in a study of blood T cell repertoires in COVID-19. The method was immunoSEQ multiplex PCR; TCRdb's version includes in-frame clones alone and lacks a portion of them. The sample records fewer than 250,000 clones, around 83% being singletons. The sequencing input was peripheral blood. The receptor source for this set is a man in his forties or fifties with active or convalescent COVID-19.

The chain uses TRBV3-1 (or the pseudogene TRBV3-2) and TRBJ2-2; TRBD2 might be the D (7 bases). Trimming took 7 bases from V and 3 from J, leaving 15 bases between them. Germline V gene data show CDR1 as LGHDT and CDR2 as YNNKEL (reference sequence). The CDR3 loop spans 15 amino acids. CDR3 sequence reads: CASIKGEGDTGELFF. CDR3 DNA: TGTGCCAGCATCAAAGGGGAGGGGGACACCGGGGAGCTGTTTTTT.

This chain links TRBV9 with TRBJ2-3, with TRBD2 matching 9 bases. The CDR3 totals 15 residues. From germline, CDR1 is SGDLS and CDR2 YYNGEE. With V trimmed by 2 bases and J by 2 bases, 3 bases remained unmatched. CDR3 in amino acids: CASSVLAGYTDTQYF. CDR3 nucleotide sequence: TGTGCCAGCAGCGTTCTAGCGGGATACACAGATACGCAGTATTTT.

This sequence joins TRBV27 and TRBJ1-2, with 11 positions matching TRBD1. Per germline, CDR1 MNHEY and CDR2 SMNVEV (reference sequence). This CDR3 is built from 15 residues. V dropped 6 bases and J dropped 4; count of bases not matched to a gene: 7. CDR3 DNA: TGTGCCAGCAGAAGGACAGGGGGCAAGGGCTATGGCTACACCTTC. Translating gives CASRRTGGKGYGYTF.

The chain couples TRBV6-5 to TRBJ1-3; D not certain. The CDR3 covers 14 residues. V lost 6 bases and J lost 0, with 9 bases in between. The germline gives CDR1 MNHEY, CDR2 SVGAGI. DNA of the CDR3: TGTGCCAGCAGGTCACAGATCTCTGGAAACACCATATATTTT. This translates into CASRSQISGNTIYF.

The chain combines TRBV6-2 or TRBV6-3 with TRBJ1-5; maybe TRBD1 (5 bases). Germline CDR1 is MNHEY and CDR2 is SVGEGT. The CDR3 spans 14 residues. The ends were cut back, 2 bases at V and 7 bases at J, with 12 bases in the middle. This CDR3 reads CASSYGTGGQPQHF. The CDR3 nucleotides are TGTGCCAGCAGTTACGGGACGGGGGGGCAGCCCCAGCATTTT.

V gene TRBV15 combines with J gene TRBJ2-1, with D hard to call. V was trimmed by 0 bases and J by 0 bases, leaving 6 bases between them. The CDR3 contains 15 residues. Germline V CDR1 and CDR2: LNHNV, YYDKDF (reference sequence). As DNA, the CDR3 is TGTGCCACCAGCAGAGATGAGTACTCCTACAATGAGCAGTTCTTC. It translates to CATSRDEYSYNEQFF. The full variable domain, its missing parts supplied by reference TRBV15 and TRBJ2-1, is DAMVIQNPRYQVTQFGKPVTLSCSQTLNHNVMYWYQQKSSQAPKLLFHYYDKDFNNEADTPDNFQSRRPNTSFCFLDIRSPGLGDTAMYLCATSRDEYSYNEQFFGPGTRLTVL.

V gene TRBV14 combines with J gene TRBJ1-1; 9 nucleotides align to TRBD1. This CDR3 region has 13 residues. The V and J ends lost 1 base and 8 bases, in that order; junction bases with no gene match: 2. Germline V gene sequence: CDR1 SGHDN, CDR2 FVKESK. The chain's CDR3 is CASSQGTGGEAFF. DNA for the CDR3: TGTGCCAGCAGCCAAGGTACAGGGGGCGAAGCTTTCTTT.

This chain joins TRBV27 and TRBJ2-3, with a weak D call TRBD2 (5 bases). The CDR3 consists of 14 residues. CDR1 MNHEY and CDR2 SMNVEV come from the germline V gene (reference sequence). V lost 2 bases, J lost 2 bases, and 8 bases lay in between. This CDR3 is CASSLKRPTDTQYF. CDR3 DNA: TGTGCCAGCAGTTTAAAGCGGCCCACAGATACGCAGTATTTT.

The chain recombines TRBV7-9 with TRBJ2-3; D might be TRBD1 (6 bases). V lost 3 bases and J 0 bases, leaving 10 bases between the germline ends. The germline gives CDR1 SEHNR, CDR2 FQNEAQ (reference sequence). This CDR3 comprises 15 residues. The CDR3 loop is CASSFPGVSTDTQYF. The CDR3 region has the DNA TGTGCCAGCAGCTTCCCAGGGGTTAGCACAGATACGCAGTATTTT.

The chain combines TRBV18 with TRBJ2-3; D perhaps matches TRBD2 (6 bases). CDR1 and CDR2 (germline): KGHSH, LQKENI. Trimming pared 2 bases from V and 0 bases from J, leaving 9 bases between. The CDR3 covers 15 residues. Written as DNA, the CDR3 is TGTGCCAGCTCACCAGTTAGCGGTAGCACAGATACGCAGTATTTT. Its translation is CASSPVSGSTDTQYF.

The chain uses TRBV19 and TRBJ1-2, with a tentative D call TRBD1 (5 bases). This CDR3 contains 13 residues. V was pared by 3 bases and J by 3 bases, with 8 bases between. The germline gives CDR1 LNHDA, CDR2 SQIVND (reference sequence). In nucleotides, the CDR3 is TGTGCCAGTAGTATCGGCAGGGACTATGGCTACACCTTC. It encodes CASSIGRDYGYTF. Based on the CDR3 plus reference TRBV19 and TRBJ1-2, the full variable domain is DGGITQSPKYLFRKEGQNVTLSCEQNLNHDAMYWYRQDPGQGLRLIYYSQIVNDFQKGDIAEGYSVSREKKESFPLTVTSAQKNPTAFYLCASSIGRDYGYTFGSGTRLTVV.

The chain joins TRBV7-2 to TRBJ1-2, with D possibly TRBD1 on 5 matching bases. The germline V and J ends were trimmed by 0 bases and 3 bases, with 17 bases remaining between them. This CDR3 has 17 amino acids. CDR1 and CDR2 from the germline V gene are SGHTA and FQGNSA. The CDR3 DNA reads as TGTGCCAGCAGCTTAGCGGTTGGGGGGGGATTGGACTATGGCTACACCTTC. Protein product: CASSLAVGGGLDYGYTF.

The chain couples TRBV7-2 to TRBJ1-2; D remains unclear. V lost 1 base and J lost 4, with 10 bases in between. Germline V gene data show CDR1 as SGHTA and CDR2 as FQGNSA. This CDR3 comprises 14 residues. The CDR3 loop is CASSLVVGLYGYTF. The CDR3, as DNA: TGTGCCAGCAGCTTAGTAGTGGGCCTCTATGGCTACACCTTC. Based on the CDR3 plus reference TRBV7-2 and TRBJ1-2, the full variable domain is GAGVSQSPSNKVTEKGKDVELRCDPISGHTALYWYRQSLGQGLEFLIYFQGNSAPDKSGLPSDRFSAERTGGSVSTLTIQRTQQEDSAVYLCASSLVVGLYGYTFGSGTRLTVV.

J is TRBJ2-3 and V is TRBV25-1, with TRBD2 identical over 16 bases. J lost 2 bases, V lost 2 bases, and 4 bases had no gene match. This CDR3 region has 18 residues. CDR1 MGHDK and CDR2 SYGVNS come from the germline V gene. The CDR3 DNA reads as TGTGCCAGCAGTGAAAGAGGGACTAGCGGGGGGGCCACAGATACGCAGTATTTT. Translating it yields CASSERGTSGGATDTQYF. Together with reference TRBV25-1 and TRBJ2-3, the CDR3 gives the full variable domain: EADIYQTPRYLVIGTGKKITLECSQTMGHDKMYWYQQDPGMELHLIHYSYGVNSTEKGDLSSESTVSRIRTEHFPLTLESARPSHTSQYLCASSERGTSGGATDTQYFGPGTRLTVL.

V and J are TRBV11-3 and TRBJ2-1; 12 bases line up with TRBD1. The V gene end was trimmed by 3 bases and the J gene end by 7 bases; junction bases not matched to a gene: 4. This CDR3 comprises 15 residues. Germline V CDR1 and CDR2: SGHNT, YENEEA. The CDR3 here is CASSFGGQGANEQFF. The DNA of the CDR3 is TGTGCCAGCAGCTTCGGGGGACAGGGGGCGAATGAGCAGTTCTTC.

The chain uses TRBV2 and TRBJ1-4, with TRBD1 as a possible D gene (5 bases). V was pared by 8 bases and J by 7 bases, with 17 bases between. The CDR3 consists of 14 residues. From germline, CDR1 is SNHLY and CDR2 FYNNEI. CDR3 sequence reads: CASSERTRGEKLFF. The CDR3 nucleotides read TGTGCCAGCTCCGAGAGGACTAGGGGTGAAAAACTGTTTTTT.

Turning to this clone: It may be a read error: a sequence one base away is much more abundant. The rearrangement uses TRBV7-9 and TRBJ2-5; 7 bases match TRBD1. V lost 5 bases and J lost 2; bases outside the gene matches: 2. Germline-derived CDR1 and CDR2 are SEHNR and FQNEAQ (reference sequence). This CDR3 is 13 amino acids long. CDR3 in DNA: TGTGCCAGCAGCCCGGGACAGCAAGAGACCCAGTACTTC. Amino acid sequence: CASSPGQQETQYF.

The V gene is TRBV29-1, the J gene TRBJ1-2, with TRBD1 matching over 7 bases. V lost 0 bases, J lost 8 bases, and 24 bases stayed unmatched. The CDR3 covers 19 residues. Germline V gives CDR1 SQVTM, CDR2 ANQGSEA. The CDR3: CSVEDRRTQDRDGGLGYTF. DNA of the CDR3: TGCAGCGTTGAAGACCGTCGGACGCAAGACAGGGATGGTGGCCTAGGCTACACCTTC.

V and J are TRBV10-2 and TRBJ1-3; D gene unclear. The germline V and J ends were trimmed by 5 bases and 4 bases, with 15 bases remaining between them. The length of the CDR3 is 15 residues. Germline CDR1 is WSHSY and CDR2 is SAAADI. The CDR3 protein is CASSREGMEGNTIYF. The DNA of the CDR3 is TGCGCCAGCAGTCGGGAAGGGATGGAGGGAAACACCATATATTTT.

The chain combines TRBV27 with TRBJ1-1, with D possibly matching TRBD1 (5 bases). V lost 5 bases, J lost 1 base, and 14 bases lay in between. The germline gives CDR1 MNHEY, CDR2 SMNVEV (reference sequence). This CDR3 is 15 amino acids long. The DNA for the CDR3 is TGTGCCAGCAGTCCTGGGATGGGGCGGAACACTGAAGCTTTCTTT. Translation: CASSPGMGRNTEAFF.

The chain links TRBV6-5 to TRBJ1-3, with 7 bases fitting TRBD1. V trimming: 5 bases; J trimming: 2 bases; junction bases outside the gene matches: 3. Germline CDR1 reads MNHEY; CDR2 reads SVGAGI. The CDR3 runs 14 residues. The CDR3 here is CASSQGGAGNTIYF. Here the CDR3 DNA reads TGTGCCAGCAGTCAGGGGGGAGCTGGAAACACCATATATTTT.

The chain recombines TRBV28 with TRBJ2-7, with TRBD1 matching over 7 bases. The CDR3 totals 15 residues. V shed 6 bases and J 5 bases; nucleotides not matched to a gene: 13. CDR1 is MDHEN and CDR2 is SYDVKM in the germline V gene. CDR3 loop: CASSPGGQPPHEQYF. In nucleotides, the CDR3 is TGTGCCAGCAGCCCAGGGGGTCAGCCCCCCCACGAGCAGTACTTC.

This clone was seen a single time. The chain carries TRBV18 and TRBJ2-2; 9 positions match TRBD1. Germline V CDR1 and CDR2: KGHSH, LQKENI. J gave up 4 bases and V 6 bases, and 6 bases lay outside the gene matches. The CDR3 runs to 15 residues. CDR3 bases: TGTGCCAGCTCGTCCGGGACAGGGCTCACCGGGGAGCTGTTTTTT. Encoded protein: CASSSGTGLTGELFF.

CDR3 residues: CATTEGVSYEQYF. The DNA for the CDR3 is TGTGCCACCACCGAAGGGGTGAGTTACGAGCAGTACTTC. The chain has TRBV18 and TRBJ2-7, with D possibly matching TRBD1 (5 bases). CDR3 length: 13 residues. Trimming removed 10 bases at V and 4 bases at J, with 17 bases between. Germline CDR1 KGHSH, CDR2 LQKENI.

This chain links TRBV11-2 with TRBJ1-2, with 8 bases identical to TRBD1. Germline trimming cut 5 bases from V and 5 bases from J; bases unmatched to any gene: 4. This CDR3 has 13 residues. Germline assignment: CDR1 SGHAT and CDR2 FQNNGV. This CDR3 is CASSRDRLYGYTF. CDR3 nucleotides: TGTGCCAGCAGCCGGGACAGGCTTTATGGCTACACCTTC. Combining the CDR3 with reference TRBV11-2 and TRBJ1-2 gives the whole variable domain EAGVAQSPRYKIIEKRQSVAFWCNPISGHATLYWYQQILGQGPKLLIQFQNNGVVDDSQLPKDRFSAERLKGVDSTLKIQPAKLEDSAVYLCASSRDRLYGYTFGSGTRLTVV.

CDR3 in DNA: TGTGCCAGCTCACCACCGGGGGTTAGGGGGCGAGGAAACATTCAGTACTTC. Translation: CASSPPGVRGRGNIQYF. The V gene is TRBV18, the J gene TRBJ2-4; 7 nucleotides agree with TRBD1. This CDR3 spans 17 amino acids. The junction had 11 bases not matched to a gene; V was cut back by 0 bases and J by 6 bases. CDR1 and CDR2 (germline): KGHSH, LQKENI.

The chain carries TRBV7-3 and TRBJ2-1; D gene ambiguous. In germline, CDR1 is SGHTA, CDR2 FQGTGA. The germline V and J ends were trimmed by 2 bases and 1 base, with 9 bases remaining between them. The CDR3 covers 15 residues. This chain's CDR3 is CASSLGPASYNEQFF. For the CDR3, the DNA is TGTGCCAGCAGCTTAGGGCCAGCTTCCTACAATGAGCAGTTCTTC. The full variable domain, with the rest looked up from reference TRBV7-3 and TRBJ2-1, is GAGVSQTPSNKVTEKGKYVELRCDPISGHTALYWYRQSLGQGPEFLIYFQGTGAADDSGLPNDRFFAVRPEGSVSTLKIQRTERGDSAVYLCASSLGPASYNEQFFGPGTRLTVL.